The rows below give T cell receptor beta chains drawn from one sample of a study of T-cell reconstitution after alpha-beta-depleted transplantation in children. TCRdb recomputed calls from the PCR reads with MiXCR, one row per CDR3 protein. The sample has about 580,000 distinct CDR3 sequences, over 20% seen once; the top ten hold under 45%. Sequenced material: PBMCs, taken before TCRalphabeta/CD19-depleted stem cell transplant. These receptors all stem from a boy under two years old with Wiskott-Aldrich syndrome, due to receive a stem cell transplant. CDR3s include the opening cysteine and the closing phenylalanine or tryptophan. Fields, in order: V gene, CDR3 length, D gene, clone size, J gene, CDR3 protein, CDR3 DNA. The D gene is left open where the match is weak. The listing skips clone size in some rows; elsewhere it reads once, few, many or a size class.

V gene: TRBV7-2
CDR3 length: 15
D gene: -
clone size: -
J gene: TRBJ1-2
CDR3 protein: CASSSALGGLYGYTF
CDR3 DNA: TGTGCCAGCAGCTCCGCCTTGGGGGGCCTCTATGGCTACACCTTC

V gene: TRBV10-2
CDR3 length: 14
D gene: TRBD2
clone size: -
J gene: TRBJ2-7
CDR3 protein: CASSNSGSIYEQYF
CDR3 DNA: TGCGCCAGCAGTAACAGCGGGAGTATCTACGAGCAGTACTTC

V gene: TRBV20-1
CDR3 length: 12
D gene: -
clone size: -
J gene: TRBJ1-2
CDR3 protein: CSARNRVNGYTF
CDR3 DNA: TGCAGTGCTAGAAACAGGGTGAATGGCTACACCTTC

V gene: TRBV10-3
CDR3 length: 18
D gene: -
clone size: -
J gene: TRBJ2-1
CDR3 protein: CAISESPTGLSSYNEQFF
CDR3 DNA: TGTGCCATCAGTGAGTCGCCTACCGGACTGAGCTCCTACAATGAGCAGTTCTTC

V gene: TRBV28
CDR3 length: 13
D gene: -
clone size: -
J gene: TRBJ1-2
CDR3 protein: CASSTQNNYGYTF
CDR3 DNA: TGTGCCAGCAGTACACAGAATAACTATGGCTACACCTTC

V gene: TRBV7-9
CDR3 length: 15
D gene: -
clone size: few
J gene: TRBJ2-5
CDR3 protein: CASSLRDSRRETQYF
CDR3 DNA: TGTGCCAGCAGCTTACGGGACTCAAGGAGGGAGACCCAGTACTTC

V gene: TRBV15
CDR3 length: 17
D gene: -
clone size: few
J gene: TRBJ2-1
CDR3 protein: CATSRDGDGSSYNEQFF
CDR3 DNA: TGTGCCACCAGCAGAGATGGGGACGGGAGCTCCTACAATGAGCAGTTCTTC

V gene: TRBV5-1
CDR3 length: 15
D gene: TRBD2
clone size: few
J gene: TRBJ2-7
CDR3 protein: CASSPGTSGDHEQYF
CDR3 DNA: TGCGCCAGCAGCCCCGGGACTAGCGGGGACCACGAGCAGTACTTC

V gene: TRBV20-1
CDR3 length: 15
D gene: -
clone size: -
J gene: TRBJ2-5
CDR3 protein: CSARDLAGYQETQYF
CDR3 DNA: TGCAGTGCTAGAGATCTGGCGGGATACCAAGAGACCCAGTACTTC

V gene: TRBV10-3
CDR3 length: 14
D gene: TRBD2
clone size: -
J gene: TRBJ2-7
CDR3 protein: CAIRTRLADYEQYF
CDR3 DNA: TGTGCCATCAGAACCCGACTAGCGGACTACGAGCAGTACTTC

V gene: TRBV4-1
CDR3 length: 14
D gene: -
clone size: -
J gene: TRBJ1-1
CDR3 protein: CASSQEQANTEAFF
CDR3 DNA: TGCGCCAGCAGCCAAGAACAGGCGAACACTGAAGCTTTCTTT

V gene: TRBV5-1
CDR3 length: 14
D gene: TRBD1
clone size: few
J gene: TRBJ1-5
CDR3 protein: CASSLRTGLQPQHF
CDR3 DNA: TGCGCCAGCAGCTTGAGGACAGGTCTACAGCCCCAGCATTTT

V gene: TRBV28
CDR3 length: 14
D gene: -
clone size: -
J gene: TRBJ2-2
CDR3 protein: CASSLPLPTGELFF
CDR3 DNA: TGTGCCAGCAGTTTACCACTCCCCACCGGGGAGCTGTTTTTT

V gene: TRBV20-1
CDR3 length: 14
D gene: -
clone size: few
J gene: TRBJ2-1
CDR3 protein: CSASRVTGANEQFF
CDR3 DNA: TGCAGTGCTAGTAGGGTCACCGGGGCCAATGAGCAGTTCTTC

V gene: TRBV20-1
CDR3 length: 11
D gene: -
clone size: -
J gene: TRBJ1-1
CDR3 protein: CSASDNTEAFF
CDR3 DNA: TGCAGTGCCTCAGATAACACTGAAGCTTTCTTT

V gene: TRBV5-1
CDR3 length: 15
D gene: TRBD1
clone size: few
J gene: TRBJ2-5
CDR3 protein: CASSLAGTVQETQYF
CDR3 DNA: TGCGCCAGCAGCTTGGCCGGGACAGTACAAGAGACCCAGTACTTC

V gene: TRBV5-1
CDR3 length: 15
D gene: -
clone size: -
J gene: TRBJ2-2
CDR3 protein: CASSLSGAWTGELFF
CDR3 DNA: TGCGCCAGCAGCTTGTCGGGGGCGTGGACCGGGGAGCTGTTTTTT

V gene: TRBV28
CDR3 length: 14
D gene: -
clone size: few
J gene: TRBJ2-3
CDR3 protein: CASRGASASDTQYF
CDR3 DNA: TGTGCCAGCAGGGGCGCTAGCGCCTCAGATACGCAGTATTTT

V gene: TRBV20-1
CDR3 length: 12
D gene: TRBD2
clone size: -
J gene: TRBJ2-5
CDR3 protein: CSAPSGDETQYF
CDR3 DNA: TGCAGTGCGCCTAGCGGTGACGAGACCCAGTACTTC

V gene: TRBV10-3
CDR3 length: 17
D gene: TRBD2
clone size: few
J gene: TRBJ2-3
CDR3 protein: CAISGEGLAASTDTQYF
CDR3 DNA: TGTGCCATCAGTGGAGAGGGACTAGCGGCTAGCACAGATACGCAGTATTTT

V gene: TRBV20-1
CDR3 length: 14
D gene: TRBD2
clone size: few
J gene: TRBJ2-7
CDR3 protein: CSARRLAGPYEQYF
CDR3 DNA: TGCAGTGCTAGAAGGCTAGCGGGGCCCTACGAGCAGTACTTC

V gene: TRBV7-2
CDR3 length: 15
D gene: TRBD2
clone size: few
J gene: TRBJ2-1
CDR3 protein: CASSAPTGTSGSRFF
CDR3 DNA: TGTGCCAGCAGCGCCCCAACCGGGACTAGCGGGAGTAGGTTTTTC

V gene: TRBV10-3
CDR3 length: 13
D gene: -
clone size: -
J gene: TRBJ2-1
CDR3 protein: CAISPRPGDEQFF
CDR3 DNA: TGTGCCATCAGCCCACGTCCGGGAGATGAGCAGTTCTTC

V gene: TRBV5-1
CDR3 length: 12
D gene: -
clone size: -
J gene: TRBJ2-5
CDR3 protein: CASSMRWETQYF
CDR3 DNA: TGCGCCAGCAGCATGCGGTGGGAGACCCAGTACTTC

V gene: TRBV10-3
CDR3 length: 16
D gene: -
clone size: -
J gene: TRBJ2-6
CDR3 protein: CAISGSQGPGANVLTF
CDR3 DNA: TGTGCCATCAGTGGCTCGCAGGGGCCTGGGGCCAACGTCCTGACTTTC

V gene: TRBV20-1
CDR3 length: 15
D gene: -
clone size: few
J gene: TRBJ1-6
CDR3 protein: CSASRAGMRNSPLHF
CDR3 DNA: TGCAGTGCTAGTCGTGCGGGGATGAGGAATTCACCCCTCCACTTT

V gene: TRBV5-1
CDR3 length: 12
D gene: -
clone size: -
J gene: TRBJ2-7
CDR3 protein: CASSFGEYEQYF
CDR3 DNA: TGCGCCAGCAGCTTTGGGGAGTACGAGCAGTACTTC

V gene: TRBV7-6
CDR3 length: 12
D gene: -
clone size: -
J gene: TRBJ1-5
CDR3 protein: CASSPRFGPQHF
CDR3 DNA: TGTGCCAGCAGCCCGAGATTCGGGCCCCAGCATTTT